A single sample gave rise to the 25 T cell receptor beta chains below, sequenced in a study of beta chain features in type 1 diabetes. Study-level results: Moderately but significantly shorter TCRB CDR3s were found in Type 1 diabetes patients in all four CD4+ subsets.

Their antigen targets remain unknown. Of the isolated RNA, all was reverse transcribed, and so the sequenced material was expressed TCRB transcripts. Repertoires were generated with immunoSEQ multiplex PCR, while TCRdb's copy carries only in-frame clones and drops some. The sample has 100,000 to 150,000 clones, about 10% seen once; the top ten hold about 0.7%. Sequenced material: central memory CD4+ T cells from blood. All receptors come from a man aged 25 to 40 with type 1 diabetes.

The J gene is TRBJ1-2, the V gene TRBV29-1; 7 nucleotides line up with TRBD1. V gave up 4 bases and J gave up 4 bases; unmatched junction bases: 3. The CDR3 contains 12 residues. Germline-derived CDR1 and CDR2 are SQVTM and ANQGSEA. The CDR3 is CSVGDSTYGYTF. CDR3 in DNA: TGCAGCGTTGGGGACAGCACCTATGGCTACACCTTC.

There are a few counts of this clone. The chain joins TRBV30 to TRBJ2-5; 9 bases match TRBD2. Germline-derived CDR1 and CDR2 are GTSNPN and SVGIG (reference sequence). CDR3 length equals 14 residues. The junction had 7 bases not matched to a gene; V was cut back by 3 bases and J by 5 bases. CDR3 coding DNA: TGTGCCTGGAGGAATGCGGGGGGGCGGGAGACCCAGTACTTC. Protein: CAWRNAGGRETQYF.

This sequence joins TRBV18 and TRBJ2-1; 11 bases are shared with TRBD1. The germline V gene has CDR1 KGHSH and CDR2 LQKENI. This CDR3 region has 18 residues. The V gene end was trimmed by 3 bases and the J gene end by 6 bases; junction bases not matched to a gene: 13. The DNA of the CDR3 is TGTGCCAGCTCACCTCTTCTCCGGACAGGGGGCAATCTCAATGAGCAGTTCTTC. This gives the protein CASSPLLRTGGNLNEQFF.

The chain has TRBV28 and TRBJ1-3; tentative D call: TRBD1 (6 bases). The germline V gene has CDR1 MDHEN and CDR2 SYDVKM. The V gene lost 6 bases and the J gene lost 4 bases, with 19 bases spanning the gap. This CDR3 contains 16 residues. In DNA form, the CDR3 reads TGTGCCAGCAGCCAAACGTTAGACAGGCAAGGAAACACCATATATTTT. Translation gives CASSQTLDRQGNTIYF.

The rearrangement joins TRBV15 to TRBJ2-3; TRBD1 is a possible D gene (5 bases). Per the germline V gene, CDR1 is LNHNV and CDR2 is YYDKDF (reference sequence). The V end lost 3 bases, the J end lost 1 base, and 17 bases lay between the germline ends. The CDR3 contains 17 residues. This CDR3 is CATSRELRGTRTDTQYF. The CDR3 DNA is TGTGCCACCAGCAGGGAGCTAAGGGGAACCCGCACAGATACGCAGTATTTT.

This clone was detected only a few times. This rearrangement joins TRBV5-6 to TRBJ2-3, with D tentatively TRBD2 (6 bases). V was pared by 1 base and J by 8 bases, with 17 bases between. Germline values: CDR1 SGHDT, CDR2 YYEEEE. The CDR3 is 15 amino acids. The CDR3 here is CASSLITGDLGTQYF. The CDR3 DNA is TGTGCCAGCAGCTTGATCACGGGGGATCTTGGTACGCAGTATTTT.

This clone was seen a few times. V usage is TRBV28 and J usage is TRBJ2-2; TRBD2 is a possible D gene (6 bases). Trimming pared 6 bases from V and 1 base from J, leaving 15 bases between. CDR1 and CDR2 (germline): MDHEN, SYDVKM. CDR3 length: 16 residues. The CDR3 DNA reads as TGTGCCAGCAGCCGAACCGGGACTGTGAACACCGGGGAGCTGTTTTTT. Translated, it gives CASSRTGTVNTGELFF.

The chain carries TRBV6-5 and TRBJ1-6, with 8 bases matching TRBD1. With 2 bases clipped from V and 7 bases from J, the junction kept 4 bases outside the gene matches. Per the germline V gene, CDR1 is MNHEY and CDR2 is SVGAGI. The CDR3 runs 15 residues. CDR3 residues: CASSYRDRKNSPLHF. In nucleotides, the CDR3 is TGTGCCAGCAGTTACAGGGACAGGAAAAATTCACCCCTCCACTTT.

V gene TRBV29-1 combines with J gene TRBJ2-1; D is uncertain. Between the trimmed V and J ends, which lost 6 bases and 6 bases, there was a span of 21 bases. CDR1 and CDR2 from the germline V gene are SQVTM and ANQGSEA. The CDR3 is 15 residues long. In DNA, the CDR3 is TGCAGCGTGTTCCTCTCCCCGCGGTTCGGCAATGAGCAGTTCTTC. As protein: CSVFLSPRFGNEQFF.

The chain joins TRBV29-1 to TRBJ2-7, with 8 bases matching TRBD1. The germline gives CDR1 SQVTM, CDR2 ANQGSEA. CDR3 length equals 14 residues. The junction had 12 bases not matched to a gene; V was cut back by 4 bases and J by 7 bases. Here the CDR3 DNA reads TGCAGCGTTGCGGGTCAGGGGGCTCTTTGGGAGCAGTACTTC. Its translation: CSVAGQGALWEQYF.

The sample holds a few counts of this clone. This chain uses TRBV18 with TRBJ2-7; 7 nucleotides match TRBD2. Germline CDR1 KGHSH, CDR2 LQKENI. J lost 1 base, V lost 3 bases, and 6 bases had no gene match. The CDR3 has 15 amino acids. The CDR3, as DNA: TGTGCCAGCTCACCCTCAGCGGGGTCTTCCTACGAGCAGTACTTC. Translating gives CASSPSAGSSYEQYF.

This chain connects TRBV7-9 to TRBJ1-4; TRBD1 is a possible D gene (5 bases). Germline V CDR1 and CDR2: SEHNR, FQNEAQ (reference sequence). V was pared by 4 bases and J by 4 bases, with 13 bases between. This CDR3 has 15 residues. The CDR3 here is CASSSIRGSNEKLFF. As DNA, the CDR3 is TGTGCCAGCAGCTCCATCCGGGGGAGTAATGAAAAACTGTTTTTT.

The chain employs TRBV18 and TRBJ1-2; a weak D match, TRBD1 (5 bases). CDR3 length: 14 amino acids. Germline CDR1 reads KGHSH; CDR2 reads LQKENI. Trimming removed 5 bases at V and 2 bases at J, with 12 bases between. The CDR3 here is CASSGPGLNYGYTF. The CDR3 DNA reads TGTGCCAGCTCAGGGCCGGGACTGAACTATGGCTACACCTTC.

This clone came up a few times. V usage is TRBV19 and J usage is TRBJ2-4, with D hard to call. V was cut by 10 bases and J by 3 bases, with 16 bases left in between. CDR3 size: 14 residues. CDR1 and CDR2 from the germline V gene are LNHDA and SQIVND (reference sequence). CDR3 sequence (DNA): TGTGCCACCCGTCCCGCGGATTACAAAAACATTCAGTACTTC. It is translated as CATRPADYKNIQYF.

As to this clone: Relative to the germline gene, one junction end is altered; a read error may explain this. Within the sample, other DNA sequences also encode this same CDR3. The chain couples TRBV29-1 to TRBJ2-1; TRBD2 might be the D (7 bases). CDR1 is SQVTM and CDR2 is ANQGSEA in the germline V gene. The CDR3 runs 14 residues. The CDR3 DNA reads as TGCAGCGTTGAAGGCACGGCGGGGGCCAATGAGCAATTCTTC. This gives the protein CSVEGTAGANEQFF.

The V call is TRBV5-4, the J call TRBJ1-6, with D possibly TRBD1 on 6 matching bases. The CDR3 has 18 amino acids. Germline V gives CDR1 SGHNT, CDR2 YYREEE (reference sequence). V gave up 4 bases and J gave up 4 bases, with 21 bases separating them. This CDR3 is CASSTGPSVQGYNSPLHF. In DNA form, the CDR3 reads TGTGCCAGCAGCACGGGACCAAGTGTTCAGGGGTATAATTCACCCCTCCACTTT. The entire variable domain, with the rest obtained from reference TRBV5-4 and TRBJ1-6, is as follows: ETGVTQSPTHLIKTRGQQVTLRCSSQSGHNTVSWYQQALGQGPQFIFQYYREEENGRGNFPPRFSGLQFPNYSSELNVNALELDDSALYLCASSTGPSVQGYNSPLHFGNGTRLTVT.

V gene TRBV10-3 combines with J gene TRBJ1-5; 8 bases match TRBD1. This CDR3 has 14 amino acids. Germline V gives CDR1 ENHRY, CDR2 SYGVKD. V gave up 6 bases and J gave up 2 bases; unmatched junction bases: 3. Written as DNA, the CDR3 is TGTGCCATCAGCGCGGGACAGGGCAATCAGCCCCAGCATTTT. Amino acid sequence: CAISAGQGNQPQHF.

V and J are TRBV5-1 and TRBJ2-7; possible D gene TRBD1, 6 bases. Per germline, CDR1 SGHRS and CDR2 YFSETQ. The CDR3 is 14 amino acids. V dropped 0 bases and J dropped 7 bases, with 14 bases sitting between them. The CDR3 sequence is CASSLDLGAREQYF. CDR3 in DNA: TGCGCCAGCAGCTTGGATCTGGGGGCGAGGGAGCAGTACTTC.

The chain is built from TRBV11-1 and TRBJ2-3, with 8 bases aligning to TRBD2. CDR1 and CDR2 (germline): SGHAT, FQDESV (reference sequence). After removal of 4 bases from V and 4 bases from J, the junction contained 13 bases not matched to a gene. The CDR3 contains 17 residues. The DNA for the CDR3 is TGTGCCAGCAGCTCGAGAGTCACGGCGGGGGGTTCAGATACGCAGTATTTT. This gives the protein CASSSRVTAGGSDTQYF.

This clone has more than one count but fewer than ten. The rearrangement joins TRBV5-1 to TRBJ2-1; perhaps TRBD2 as D (6 bases). The V and J ends lost 2 bases and 2 bases respectively, with 11 bases between them. The germline V gene encodes CDR1 SGHRS and CDR2 YFSETQ. This CDR3 spans 15 amino acids. The CDR3 sequence: CASSFVAGPYNEQFF. The CDR3 nucleotides read TGCGCCAGCAGCTTCGTTGCGGGGCCCTACAATGAGCAGTTCTTC.

This clone has a count of ten or more. The chain uses TRBV9 and TRBJ1-6, with unresolved D. Germline lookup yields CDR1 SGDLS and CDR2 YYNGEE. V was trimmed by 4 bases and J by 8 bases, leaving 13 bases between them. The CDR3 contains 14 residues. Here the CDR3 DNA reads TGTGCCAGCAGCATGACCTGGGCCGATTCACCCCTCCACTTT. This gives the protein CASSMTWADSPLHF. Using reference TRBV9 and TRBJ1-6 for the parts outside the CDR3, the full variable domain is DSGVTQTPKHLITATGQRVTLRCSPRSGDLSVYWYQQSLDQGLQFLIQYYNGEERAKGNILERFSAQQFPDLHSELNLSSLELGDSALYFCASSMTWADSPLHFGNGTRLTVT.

This clone came up a few times. The rearrangement joins TRBV30 to TRBJ1-5; TRBD1 matches at 10 bases. V was clipped by 0 bases and J by 10 bases; unmatched bases: 9. This CDR3 is 15 amino acids long. Germline lookup yields CDR1 GTSNPN and CDR2 SVGIG (reference sequence). CDR3 coding DNA: TGTGCCTGGAGTGTAACCCAGGGACAGGGGATACCCCAGCATTTT. Its translation is CAWSVTQGQGIPQHF. The full variable domain, rest sourced from reference TRBV30 and TRBJ1-5, is SQTIHQWPATLVQPVGSPLSLECTVEGTSNPNLYWYRQAAGRGLQLLFYSVGIGQISSEVPQNLSASRPQDRQFILSSKKLLLSDSGFYLCAWSVTQGQGIPQHFGDGTRLSIL.

V is TRBV30 and J is TRBJ2-7; 9 bases line up with TRBD1. Germline V lookup: CDR1 GTSNPN, CDR2 SVGIG (reference sequence). The CDR3 totals 14 residues. V was clipped by 1 base and J by 5 bases; unmatched bases: 6. Here the CDR3 reads CAWSDTGGGNEQYF. The CDR3 nucleotides are TGTGCCTGGAGTGACACAGGGGGCGGTAACGAGCAGTACTTC. Together with reference TRBV30 and TRBJ2-7, the CDR3 gives the full variable domain: SQTIHQWPATLVQPVGSPLSLECTVEGTSNPNLYWYRQAAGRGLQLLFYSVGIGQISSEVPQNLSASRPQDRQFILSSKKLLLSDSGFYLCAWSDTGGGNEQYFGPGTRLTVT.

V usage is TRBV15 and J usage is TRBJ1-2, with D unresolved. V lost 4 bases to trimming and J lost 8 bases, with 11 bases between them. The CDR3 runs 12 residues. Germline loops: CDR1 LNHNV, CDR2 YYDKDF (reference sequence). The CDR3, as DNA: TGTGCCACCAGCATTCAGAGCGGAGGCTACACCTTC. Amino acid sequence: CATSIQSGGYTF.

A few counts support this clone. The V gene is TRBV11-2, the J gene TRBJ2-1; D is perhaps TRBD2 (5 bases). The CDR3 covers 13 residues. Trimming pared 4 bases from V and 9 bases from J, leaving 13 bases between. CDR1 is SGHAT and CDR2 is FQNNGV in the germline V gene. The CDR3 DNA follows: TGTGCCAGCAGCTCAATTGTTGCGGGTGAGCAGTTCTTC. Protein: CASSSIVAGEQFF.